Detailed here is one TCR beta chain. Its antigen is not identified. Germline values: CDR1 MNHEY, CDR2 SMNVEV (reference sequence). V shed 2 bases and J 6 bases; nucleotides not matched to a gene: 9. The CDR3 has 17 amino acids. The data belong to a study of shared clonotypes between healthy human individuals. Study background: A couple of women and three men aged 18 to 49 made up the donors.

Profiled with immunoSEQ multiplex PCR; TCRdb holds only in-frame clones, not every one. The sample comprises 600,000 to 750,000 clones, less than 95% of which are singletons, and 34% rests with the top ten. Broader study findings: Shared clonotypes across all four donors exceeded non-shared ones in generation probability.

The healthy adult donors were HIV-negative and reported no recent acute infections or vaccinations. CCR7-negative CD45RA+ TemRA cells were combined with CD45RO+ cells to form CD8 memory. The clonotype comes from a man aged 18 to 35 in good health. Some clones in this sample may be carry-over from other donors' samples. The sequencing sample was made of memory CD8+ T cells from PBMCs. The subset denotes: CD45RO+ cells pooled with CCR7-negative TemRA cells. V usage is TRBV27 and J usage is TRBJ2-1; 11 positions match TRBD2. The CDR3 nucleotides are TGTGCCAGCAGTTTAGGGACACTAGCGGGAGTAGTCAATGAGCAGTTCTTC. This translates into CASSLGTLAGVVNEQFF.